This entry concerns a single T cell receptor (beta chain). This entry is derived from a study of blood T cell repertoires in COVID-19. Turning to the study itself: In each case, the material was cDNA or gDNA derived from T cells, B-cell-depleted T cells, or PBMCs.

In the authors' workflow: Reference gene primer amplification gave estimated nucleated cell counts. Some clones are missing from TCRdb's copy, which holds only in-frame ones; the method was immunoSEQ multiplex PCR. From that table come the V and J calls and clone size; the DNA was used to work out D and trimming. The sample lists roughly 140,000 clones, about 80% occurring once. The germline gives CDR1 MNHEY, CDR2 SMNVEV (reference sequence). With 8 bases clipped from V and 3 bases from J, the junction kept 16 bases outside the gene matches. CDR3 length equals 16 residues. The sequenced material came from peripheral blood. The chain joins TRBV27 to TRBJ2-7; 7 bases map to TRBD2. The clonotype comes from a man aged 70-80 years who had recovered from COVID-19. The CDR3 DNA reads TGTGCCAGCTCGCAAACGGCGGGAGATGGGATCTACGAGCAGTACTTC. Amino acids: CASSQTAGDGIYEQYF.